These 21 T cell receptor beta chains share one sample of origin, sequenced in a study of T cell changes during pregnancy in multiple sclerosis (dated by TCRdb to the late 2010s). The method was the immunoSEQ multiplex PCR assay. This is the immuneACCESS table as TCRdb keeps it, with only in-frame sequences that have V and J called. A part of the clones is gone; compared with another copy, unresolved V genes explain less than half, and the rest is unexplained. Recorded for this sample are 35,000 to 55,000 clones; over 75% of them occurred a single time. The ten largest clones add up to under 0.85% of the sample. The sequences come from CD4+ T cells from peripheral blood mononuclear cells, collected before pregnancy. These receptors were obtained from a female donor with multiple sclerosis, enrolled in a pregnancy study.

This sequence joins TRBV27 and TRBJ1-2; 7 nucleotides line up with TRBD1. Germline loops: CDR1 MNHEY, CDR2 SMNVEV (reference sequence). The CDR3 consists of 16 residues. J lost 0 bases, V lost 4 bases, and 8 bases had no gene match. The CDR3 region is CASSSSRQGPNYGYTF. For the CDR3, the DNA is TGTGCCAGCAGTTCCTCCCGACAGGGTCCTAACTATGGCTACACCTTC.

J is TRBJ2-3 and V is TRBV27, with 7 nucleotides matching TRBD1. The germline V gene encodes CDR1 MNHEY and CDR2 SMNVEV (reference sequence). The CDR3 consists of 16 residues. V lost 3 bases and J lost 8; bases outside the gene matches: 14. In DNA form, the CDR3 reads TGTGCCAGCAGTTTTGATAGAGGGACAGCTCGGGGTACGCAGTATTTT. It translates to CASSFDRGTARGTQYF.

The rearrangement links TRBV4-1 to TRBJ2-7; tentatively, D is TRBD2 (6 bases). Germline CDR1 reads MGHRA; CDR2 reads YSYEKL. The CDR3 loop spans 18 amino acids. Trimming cost V 4 bases and J 0 bases, with 22 bases left between them. CDR3 coding DNA: TGCGCCAGCAGCCTTGGGGAACGATTGGACGGGAGCTCCTACGAGCAGTACTTC. Translation: CASSLGERLDGSSYEQYF.

This chain links TRBV18 with TRBJ1-3; TRBD1 is a possible D gene (6 bases). This CDR3 spans 15 amino acids. CDR1 is KGHSH, CDR2 LQKENI, per germline. Trimming stripped 2 bases from V and 4 bases from J, with 12 bases between. CDR3 sequence reads: CASSPSRGQGNTIYF. For the CDR3, the DNA is TGTGCCAGCTCACCATCGCGGGGGCAAGGAAACACCATATATTTT.

The chain recombines TRBV11-2 with TRBJ2-7, with TRBD1 identical over 11 bases. Per the germline V gene, CDR1 is SGHAT and CDR2 is FQNNGV. This CDR3 spans 14 amino acids. Unmatched junction bases numbered 2, after V lost 5 bases and J lost 2 bases. The CDR3 DNA reads TGTGCCAGCAGCAAGGGACAGGGGGCCTACGAGCAGTACTTC. It encodes CASSKGQGAYEQYF.

The rearrangement joins TRBV7-9 to TRBJ1-5, with D unresolved. V was cut by 5 bases and J by 0 bases, with 8 bases left in between. CDR3 size: 14 residues. CDR1 and CDR2 (germline): SEHNR, FQNEAQ (reference sequence). The CDR3 loop reads CASSISPSNQPQHF. DNA for the CDR3: TGTGCCAGCAGCATTAGCCCTAGCAATCAGCCCCAGCATTTT.

The chain has TRBV14 and TRBJ2-7; possible D gene TRBD2, 6 bases. V lost 4 bases to trimming and J lost 1 base, with 17 bases between them. Germline V CDR1 and CDR2: SGHDN, FVKESK. The CDR3 totals 16 residues. CDR3 sequence reads: CASSPGGLGASYEQYF. CDR3 DNA: TGTGCCAGCAGCCCCGGGGGTCTAGGTGCATCCTACGAGCAGTACTTC.

The rearrangement uses TRBV7-8 and TRBJ2-1; 10 nucleotides agree with TRBD1. The V and J ends lost 5 bases and 2 bases, in that order; junction bases with no gene match: 3. Germline V lookup: CDR1 SGHVS, CDR2 FQNEAQ. There are 15 residues in the CDR3. In DNA, the CDR3 is TGTGCCAGCAGCGGGACAGGGGCGACCTACAATGAGCAGTTCTTC. As protein: CASSGTGATYNEQFF.

V usage is TRBV5-4 and J usage is TRBJ2-1, with TRBD2 identical over 9 bases. The CDR3 length is 15 residues. V lost 2 bases and J lost 3; bases outside the gene matches: 3. Per the germline V gene, CDR1 is SGHNT and CDR2 is YYREEE (reference sequence). The CDR3 DNA follows: TGTGCCAGCAGCTTAACTAGCGGGTTCTACAATGAGCAGTTCTTC. It is translated as CASSLTSGFYNEQFF.

J is TRBJ2-3 and V is TRBV2; possible D gene TRBD2, 7 bases. Germline loops: CDR1 SNHLY, CDR2 FYNNEI. Trimming removed 8 bases from V and 9 bases from J, with 12 bases in between. This CDR3 spans 11 amino acids. The chain's CDR3 is CASGRGGTQYF. The DNA for the CDR3 is TGTGCCAGCGGCAGGGGAGGGACGCAGTATTTT.

The rearrangement links TRBV6-1 to TRBJ1-5; D unresolved. Germline assignment: CDR1 MNHNS and CDR2 SASEGT. The CDR3 has 15 residues. Trimming took off 1 base at V and 1 base at J, with 8 bases between the two ends. The CDR3 here is CASSEEGGSNQPQHF. The CDR3 DNA is TGTGCCAGCAGTGAAGAGGGCGGGAGCAATCAGCCCCAGCATTTT.

The gene calls are TRBV5-4 and TRBJ1-4, with 7 nucleotides matching TRBD1. Germline loops: CDR1 SGHNT, CDR2 YYREEE (reference sequence). The CDR3 is 14 amino acids. V lost 4 bases, J lost 8 bases, and 8 bases stayed unmatched. The CDR3 nucleotides read TGTGCCAGCAGCCTCGAGACAGGGAGGGAAAAACTGTTTTTT. It specifies CASSLETGREKLFF. The full variable domain, with the rest looked up from reference TRBV5-4 and TRBJ1-4, is ETGVTQSPTHLIKTRGQQVTLRCSSQSGHNTVSWYQQALGQGPQFIFQYYREEENGRGNFPPRFSGLQFPNYSSELNVNALELDDSALYLCASSLETGREKLFFGSGTQLSVL.

This clone was detected once. The chain uses TRBV19 and TRBJ2-1; 16 nucleotides match TRBD2. CDR3 length: 19 residues. Germline CDR1 is LNHDA and CDR2 is SQIVND (reference sequence). V was pared by 6 bases and J by 8 bases, with 16 bases of the junction left unmatched. The CDR3 region has the DNA TGTGCCAGTAGCCCGCGGACCGGGACTAGCGGGAGGGCCCGGCATGAGCAGTTCTTC. Translated, it gives CASSPRTGTSGRARHEQFF.

V usage is TRBV10-2 and J usage is TRBJ1-5; TRBD1 aligns across 7 bases. Germline CDR1 is WSHSY and CDR2 is SAAADI. The CDR3 loop spans 16 amino acids. The ends lost 2 bases at V and 3 bases at J; junction bases unmatched: 7. CDR3 nucleotide sequence: TGCGCCAGCAGTGAGCGCATGGGACAGAACAATCAGCCCCAGCATTTT. Translated, it gives CASSERMGQNNQPQHF.

The CDR3 spells CASSQDGTPGTDTQYF. The CDR3 coding sequence is TGCGCCAGCAGCCAGGACGGGACTCCTGGCACAGATACGCAGTATTTT. The chain employs TRBV4-3 and TRBJ2-3; tentatively, D is TRBD2 (6 bases). CDR1 is LGHNA, CDR2 YSLEER, per germline. The V end was cut by 3 bases, the J end by 1 base, with 14 bases between. The length of the CDR3 is 16 residues.

The V call is TRBV5-4, the J call TRBJ2-7; TRBD2 matches at 10 bases. V was clipped by 2 bases and J by 5 bases; unmatched bases: 7. The CDR3 totals 15 residues. Per the germline V gene, CDR1 is SGHNT and CDR2 is YYREEE (reference sequence). The CDR3 region has the DNA TGTGCCAGCAGCTTCCAGAGCGGGAGGGCCAACGAGCAGTACTTC. Encoded protein: CASSFQSGRANEQYF.

The V call is TRBV7-6, the J call TRBJ2-2, with a tentative D call TRBD1 (5 bases). V dropped 3 bases and J dropped 4 bases, with 27 bases sitting between them. This CDR3 spans 20 amino acids. The germline V gene has CDR1 SGHVS and CDR2 FNYEAQ. In DNA, the CDR3 is TGTGCCAGCAGCTTCCACTCGACCCAGGGCCGGCTTATATCCACCGGGGAGCTGTTTTTT. Translated: CASSFHSTQGRLISTGELFF. The variable domain in full, with the rest retrieved from reference TRBV7-6 and TRBJ2-2, is GAGVSQSPRYKVTKRGQDVALRCDPISGHVSLYWYRQALGQGPEFLTYFNYEAQQDKSGLPNDRFSAERPEGSISTLTIQRTEQRDSAMYRCASSFHSTQGRLISTGELFFGEGSRLTVL.

This chain connects TRBV7-3 to TRBJ2-2, with D hard to call. Germline assignment: CDR1 SGHTA and CDR2 FQGTGA. Trimming removed 5 bases at V and 3 bases at J, with 19 bases between. The CDR3 contains 17 residues. CDR3 in amino acids: CASSTRGPLADTGELFF. CDR3 sequence (DNA): TGTGCCAGCAGCACCAGAGGTCCTCTGGCGGACACCGGGGAGCTGTTTTTT.

V usage is TRBV18 and J usage is TRBJ1-2, with D uncertain. The CDR3 totals 20 residues. V dropped 2 bases and J dropped 3 bases, with 28 bases sitting between them. Germline lookup yields CDR1 KGHSH and CDR2 LQKENI. The CDR3 is CASSPGQMIGAGLFYYGYTF. For the CDR3, the DNA is TGTGCCAGCTCACCAGGCCAGATGATCGGTGCCGGACTATTTTACTATGGCTACACCTTC.

The table lists this clone with a count of one. The rearrangement uses TRBV5-1 and TRBJ2-5; D possibly corresponds to TRBD2 (7 bases). Deletions cut 4 bases from V and 2 bases from J, with 21 bases between. There are 17 residues in the CDR3. CDR1 is SGHRS, CDR2 YFSETQ, per germline. This CDR3 is CASSRSYTGGPQETQYF. The CDR3, as DNA: TGCGCCAGCAGCCGTTCATACACCGGGGGGCCGCAAGAGACCCAGTACTTC.

The chain is built from TRBV6-5 and TRBJ2-7; 7 bases agree with TRBD1. The CDR3 is made up of 14 amino acids. J was trimmed by 5 bases and V by 6 bases; bases with no gene match: 10. Germline V gene data show CDR1 as MNHEY and CDR2 as SVGAGI. The CDR3 loop is CASSRPGQKNEQYF. The CDR3, as DNA: TGTGCCAGCAGCCGCCCGGGACAGAAGAACGAGCAGTACTTC.